The T cell receptor (beta chain) under discussion was sequenced for a study of graft-versus-host responses after intestinal transplantation. Profiling relied on immunoSEQ multiplex PCR, and the TCRdb table lists in-frame clones only, not all of them. The sample carries about 97,000 clones, around 90% recorded once. V dropped 3 bases and J dropped 7 bases, with 16 bases sitting between them. Germline V gene data show CDR1 as SGHAT and CDR2 as FQNNGV. The CDR3 runs 16 residues. Study outcomes and limitations: Peak GvH clone levels in circulation were associated with early post-transplant HvG declines. Graft-donor T cell macrochimerism in patients accompanied high graft-versus-host to host-versus-graft clonal ratios in allografts. GvH clones were found in recipient marrow; some appeared first in ileum or blood.

Of note for this clone: Its specificity is unknown.

The TCR comes from a human patient who received an intestinal transplant, so some T cells may come from the graft donor. Sample: PBMCs, taken 450 to 480 days after intestinal transplant. This chain connects TRBV11-2 to TRBJ1-6; maybe TRBD1 (5 bases). This CDR3 reads CASSFNPRDENSPLHF. The CDR3 region has the DNA TGTGCCAGCAGCTTTAATCCCCGGGACGAGAATTCACCCCTCCACTTT.